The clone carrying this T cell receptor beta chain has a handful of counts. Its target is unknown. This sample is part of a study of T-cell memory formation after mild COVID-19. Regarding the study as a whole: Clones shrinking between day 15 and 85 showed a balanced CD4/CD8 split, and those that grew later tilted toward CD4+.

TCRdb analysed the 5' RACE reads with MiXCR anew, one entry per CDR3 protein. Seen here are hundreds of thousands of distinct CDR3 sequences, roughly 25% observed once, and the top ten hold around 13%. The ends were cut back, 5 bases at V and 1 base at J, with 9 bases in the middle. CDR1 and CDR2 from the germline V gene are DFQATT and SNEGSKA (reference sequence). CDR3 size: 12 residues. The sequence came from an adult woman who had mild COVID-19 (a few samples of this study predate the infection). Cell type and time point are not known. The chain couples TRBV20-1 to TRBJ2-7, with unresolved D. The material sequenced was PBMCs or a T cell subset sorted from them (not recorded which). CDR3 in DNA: TGCAGTGCTTCGGACCGTTCCTACGAGCAGTACTTC. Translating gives CSASDRSYEQYF.